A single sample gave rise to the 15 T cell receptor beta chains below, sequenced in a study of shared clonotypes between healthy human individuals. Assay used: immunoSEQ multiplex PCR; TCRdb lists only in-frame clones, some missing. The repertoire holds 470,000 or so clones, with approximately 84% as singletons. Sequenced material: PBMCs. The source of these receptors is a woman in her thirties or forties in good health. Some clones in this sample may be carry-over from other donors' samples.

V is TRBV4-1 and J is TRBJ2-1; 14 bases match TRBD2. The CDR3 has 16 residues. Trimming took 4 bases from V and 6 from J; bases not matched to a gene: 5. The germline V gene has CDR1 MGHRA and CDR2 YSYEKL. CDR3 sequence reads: CASSRGLAGVSNEQFF. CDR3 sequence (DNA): TGCGCCAGCAGCCGGGGACTAGCGGGAGTAAGCAATGAGCAGTTCTTC.

The CDR3 region has the DNA TGTGCCAGCACCTATCAGCGGGGACTCGTCCAAACAGATACGCAGTATTTT. Its protein is CASTYQRGLVQTDTQYF. This rearrangement joins TRBV21-1 to TRBJ2-3; the table's D gene call, TRBD2, was not cross checked with the DNA. TRBV21-1 is deemed a pseudogene. The CDR3 totals 17 residues.

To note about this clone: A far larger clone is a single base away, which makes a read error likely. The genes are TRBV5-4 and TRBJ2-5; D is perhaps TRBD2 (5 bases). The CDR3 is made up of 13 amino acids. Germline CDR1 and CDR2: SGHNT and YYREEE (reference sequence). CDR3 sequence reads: CASSLEGVETKYF. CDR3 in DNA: TGTGCCAGCAGCTTGGAGGGAGTCGAGACCAAGTACTTC.

The CDR3 DNA follows: TGTGCCAGCAGTTTATCTGCTAGCGGGAGATACGAGCAGTACTTC. Encoded protein: CASSLSASGRYEQYF. The J gene is TRBJ2-7, the V gene TRBV28, with 10 bases matching TRBD2. V lost 1 base and J lost 4; bases outside the gene matches: 4. The CDR3 is made up of 15 amino acids. CDR1 and CDR2 from the germline V gene are MDHEN and SYDVKM.

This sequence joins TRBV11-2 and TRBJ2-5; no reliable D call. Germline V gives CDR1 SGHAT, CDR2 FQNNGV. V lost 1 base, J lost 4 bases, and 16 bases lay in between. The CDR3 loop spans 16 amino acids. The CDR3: CASSLVHLEVGETQYF. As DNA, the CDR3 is TGTGCCAGCAGCTTAGTCCACCTGGAAGTAGGAGAGACCCAGTACTTC. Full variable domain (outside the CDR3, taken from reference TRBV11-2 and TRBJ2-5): EAGVAQSPRYKIIEKRQSVAFWCNPISGHATLYWYQQILGQGPKLLIQFQNNGVVDDSQLPKDRFSAERLKGVDSTLKIQPAKLEDSAVYLCASSLVHLEVGETQYFGPGTRLLVL.

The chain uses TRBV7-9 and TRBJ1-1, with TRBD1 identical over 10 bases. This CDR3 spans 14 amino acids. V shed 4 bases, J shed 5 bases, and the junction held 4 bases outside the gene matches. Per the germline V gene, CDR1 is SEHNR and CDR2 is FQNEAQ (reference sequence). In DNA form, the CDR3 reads TGTGCCAGCAGCTCATGGGACAGGGGAACTGAAGCTTTCTTT. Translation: CASSSWDRGTEAFF.

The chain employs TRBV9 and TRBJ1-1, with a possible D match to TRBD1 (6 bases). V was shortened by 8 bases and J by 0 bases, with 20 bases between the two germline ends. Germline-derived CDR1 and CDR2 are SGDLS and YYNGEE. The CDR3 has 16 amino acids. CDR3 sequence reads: CASTKGGHILNTEAFF. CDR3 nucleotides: TGTGCCAGTACTAAGGGGGGACATATCCTGAACACTGAAGCTTTCTTT.

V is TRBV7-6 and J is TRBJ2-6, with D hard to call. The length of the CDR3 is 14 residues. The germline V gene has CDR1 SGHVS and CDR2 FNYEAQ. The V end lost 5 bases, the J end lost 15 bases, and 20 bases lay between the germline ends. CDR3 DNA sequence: TGTGCCAGCAGCCAGAGTGGTAGGTTCGAGGCCCTGACTTTC. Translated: CASSQSGRFEALTF.

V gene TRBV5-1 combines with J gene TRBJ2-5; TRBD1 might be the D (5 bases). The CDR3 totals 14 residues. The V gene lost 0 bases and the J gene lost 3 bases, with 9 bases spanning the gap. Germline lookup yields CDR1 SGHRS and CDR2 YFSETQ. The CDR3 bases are TGCGCCAGCAGCTTGGCGGCCAGGGAAGAGACCCAGTACTTC. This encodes CASSLAAREETQYF.

The CDR3 protein is CASSPGISTEAFF. The CDR3 coding sequence is TGTGCCAGTAGTCCCGGGATATCCACTGAAGCTTTCTTT. This rearrangement joins TRBV19 to TRBJ1-1; no clear D gene. CDR1 and CDR2 (germline): LNHDA, SQIVND (reference sequence). Trimming removed 5 bases from V and 4 bases from J, with 11 bases in between. The CDR3 is 13 residues long.

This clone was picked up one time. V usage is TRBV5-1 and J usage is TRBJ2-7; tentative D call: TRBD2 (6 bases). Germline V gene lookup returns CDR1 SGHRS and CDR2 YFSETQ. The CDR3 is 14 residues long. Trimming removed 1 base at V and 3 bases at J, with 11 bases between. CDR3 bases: TGCGCCAGCAGCTTGTTGGCGCGGGGCTACGAGCAGTACTTC. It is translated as CASSLLARGYEQYF.

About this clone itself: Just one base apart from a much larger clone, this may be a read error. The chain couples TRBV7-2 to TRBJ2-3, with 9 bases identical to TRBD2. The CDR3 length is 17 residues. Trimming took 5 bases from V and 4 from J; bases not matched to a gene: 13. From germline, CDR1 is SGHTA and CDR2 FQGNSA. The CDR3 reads CASSRISGGRAADTQYF. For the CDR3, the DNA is TGTGCCAGCAGCAGAATTTCTGGCGGGAGGGCCGCAGATACGCAGTATTTT.

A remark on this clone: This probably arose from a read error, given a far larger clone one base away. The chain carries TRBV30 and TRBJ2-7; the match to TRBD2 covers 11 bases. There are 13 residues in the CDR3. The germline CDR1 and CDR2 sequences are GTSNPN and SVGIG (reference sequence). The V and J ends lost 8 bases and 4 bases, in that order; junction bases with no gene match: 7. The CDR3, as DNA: TGTGCCATTAGCGGGAGGGCCTCTTACGAGCAGTACTTC. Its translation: CAISGRASYEQYF. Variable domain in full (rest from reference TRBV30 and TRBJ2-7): SQTIHQWPATLVQPVGSPLSLECTVEGTSNPNLYWYRQAAGRGLQLLFYSVGIGQISSEVPQNLSASRPQDRQFILSSKKLLLSDSGFYLCAISGRASYEQYFGPGTRLTVT.

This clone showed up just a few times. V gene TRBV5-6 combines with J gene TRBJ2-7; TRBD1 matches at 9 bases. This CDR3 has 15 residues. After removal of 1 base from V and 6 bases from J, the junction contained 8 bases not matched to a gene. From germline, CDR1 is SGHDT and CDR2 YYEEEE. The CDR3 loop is CASSLWGQGDSEQYF. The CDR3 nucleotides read TGTGCCAGCAGCTTGTGGGGACAGGGTGACTCCGAGCAGTACTTC.

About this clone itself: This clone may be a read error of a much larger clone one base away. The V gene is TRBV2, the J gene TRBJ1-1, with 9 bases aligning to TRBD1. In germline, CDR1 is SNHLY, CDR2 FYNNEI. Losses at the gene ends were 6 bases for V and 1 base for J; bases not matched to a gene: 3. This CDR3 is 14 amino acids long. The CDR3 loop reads CASSPGQGNTEAFF. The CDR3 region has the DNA TGTGCCAGCAGCCCGGGACAGGGGAACACTGAAGCTTTCTTT.